These T cell receptor beta chains were read from a single sample in a study of T cell responses to AZD1222 COVID-19 vaccine. The protocol was immunoSEQ multiplex PCR, while the TCRdb copy is restricted to in-frame clones and leaves out a portion. The profile shows some 160,000 clones, 85% to 95% of them singletons. The sample consisted of peripheral blood, taken on day 0 of AZD1222 vaccination. The receptors were sampled from an adult in good health. Both conserved end residues are trimmed from each CDR3. D genes are given only for firm matches.

D | J | V | CDR3
. | TRBJ1-1 | TRBV7-9 | ASSLQVNTEAF
. | TRBJ2-5 | TRBV3-1/TRBV3-2 | ASSQDFTRGQETQY
TRBD1 | TRBJ1-1 | TRBV11-3 | ASSLDRGNTEAF
. | TRBJ2-7 | TRBV18 | ASSPLQAADEQY
TRBD1 | TRBJ1-5 | TRBV7-8 | ASSYGGTGSYSNQPQH
. | TRBJ1-2 | TRBV7-9 | ASSIQWGYGYT
. | TRBJ1-2 | TRBV7-9 | ASSSTYKYGYT
. | TRBJ1-1 | TRBV12-5 | ASAQAHTEAF
. | TRBJ2-1 | TRBV10-1 | ASSEDHINNEQF
. | TRBJ2-1 | TRBV9 | ASSVEKHNEQF
. | TRBJ2-7 | TRBV3-1/TRBV3-2 | ASSQDGGPGEQY
TRBD2 | TRBJ2-5 | TRBV7-2 | ASSLQRGGGETQY
. | TRBJ1-4 | TRBV4-3 | ASSQGGPGRAANEKLF
. | TRBJ1-2 | TRBV10-2 | ASSEYAGSYGYT
. | TRBJ1-1 | TRBV4-2 | ASSQEAYLATEAF
. | TRBJ2-7 | TRBV28 | ASSTSGTAAGEQY
TRBD1 | TRBJ1-2 | TRBV4-3 | ASSQEGLGTGFIGEYGYT
TRBD1 | TRBJ1-1 | TRBV10-3 | ATGQGAAEAF
TRBD1 | TRBJ2-7 | TRBV2 | ASKTGAYEQY
. | TRBJ2-1 | TRBV24-1 | ATSDRVRNEQF
TRBD1 | TRBJ1-6 | TRBV4-2 | ASSPPRYRGGNSPLH
. | TRBJ1-2 | TRBV4-3 | ASSPGTLAFYGYT
. | TRBJ2-7 | TRBV27 | ASSRGSSYEQY
. | TRBJ1-4 | TRBV5-1 | ASSLAPSLGEKLF
. | TRBJ2-2 | TRBV5-1 | ASSPGRNTGELF
TRBD1 | TRBJ1-5 | TRBV28 | ASTILRGDQPQH
. | TRBJ1-4 | TRBV9 | ASSPQDGVAEKLF
. | TRBJ2-1 | TRBV6-1 | ASSEESVPSYNEQF
. | TRBJ1-3 | TRBV19 | ASSRVAVDGNTIY
. | TRBJ1-1 | TRBV6-5 | ASIQREGLSTEAF
TRBD2 | TRBJ2-1 | TRBV5-6 | ASSRTSGAYNEQF
. | TRBJ2-3 | TRBV27 | ASRNSGTDTQY
. | TRBJ1-2 | TRBV5-1 | ASAPNLPRRSNYGYT
. | TRBJ1-2 | TRBV10-1 | ASSAKRLYGYT
TRBD1 | TRBJ2-5 | TRBV7-7 | ASSPGTGEQETQY
. | TRBJ1-1 | TRBV11-1 | ASSLDTFEAF
. | TRBJ1-4 | TRBV2 | ASTSYREKLF
. | TRBJ1-6 | TRBV2 | ASTREGAPPLH
TRBD1 | TRBJ1-6 | TRBV2 | ASKGTGYSPLH
. | TRBJ2-1 | TRBV4-1 | ASSQGQWSRKNNEQF
. | TRBJ1-2 | TRBV14 | ASSPARWYGYT
. | TRBJ1-3 | TRBV5-8 | ASSLQGYSGNTIY
. | TRBJ1-2 | TRBV4-3 | ASSQFQGLYGYT
. | TRBJ1-6 | TRBV5-6 | ASSLGGSYNSPLH
. | TRBJ2-3 | TRBV5-1 | ASRLGLGTPTTDTQY
. | TRBJ2-3 | TRBV2 | ASGGTDTQY
. | TRBJ2-2 | TRBV24-1 | ATSDVSWGKNTGELF
TRBD1 | TRBJ1-6 | TRBV2 | ASIPGGGGIASPLH
. | TRBJ1-5 | TRBV6-1 | ASSESGAAQH
TRBD2 | TRBJ2-1 | TRBV7-2 | ASSVSSGKPSSYNEQF
. | TRBJ1-1 | TRBV2 | ASKIGRETEAF
TRBD1 | TRBJ1-1 | TRBV19 | ASSIFGTGVSTEAF
TRBD1 | TRBJ1-1 | TRBV11-3 | ASSLFGQGAGTEAF
TRBD2 | TRBJ2-2 | TRBV18 | ASSPLAGDLSTGELF
. | TRBJ1-1 | TRBV9 | ASSVLLNTEAF
. | TRBJ1-6 | TRBV2 | ASRVTGSYNSPLH
TRBD1 | TRBJ2-2 | TRBV30 | AWSVQGLTGELF
TRBD1 | TRBJ2-7 | TRBV5-1 | ASSLGQGGSYEQY
. | TRBJ1-5 | TRBV23-1 | ASSQGGPNQPQH